The clone carrying this T cell receptor beta chain has more than one count but fewer than ten. Its target is not known. The sample is drawn from a study of response to subunit inactivated influenza vaccine. Using its own MiXCR run on the RT-PCR reads, TCRdb lists one record per CDR3 protein. Among hundreds of thousands of distinct CDR3 sequences, approximately 15% were seen once, and the ten largest hold about 9.9%. The study's findings and limits: Researchers suggested that each seasonal influenza vaccination recruits few new T cells.

V shed 6 bases and J shed 3 bases, with 14 bases lying between them. This CDR3 is 15 amino acids long. The chain employs TRBV12-3 or TRBV12-4 and TRBJ2-2, with a possible D match to TRBD1 (6 bases). This specimen was PBMCs from blood, taken less than 13 days after vaccination. This receptor was identified in a man between 45 and 60 years old who received an inactivated influenza vaccine. CDR3 sequence reads: CASRTDRPHTGELFF. The CDR3 DNA is TGTGCCAGCAGGACGGACAGACCCCACACCGGGGAGCTGTTTTTT.